The present T cell receptor beta chain was sequenced within a study of CXCR3-negative and CXCR3-positive naive CD8 T cells. Concerning this clonotype itself: Its target is not known.

Points from the study as a whole: Unlike memory cells, which differed, naive CXCR3-negative and CXCR3-positive cells had similar TRBV-TRBJ usage. Greater hydrophobicity was found in TRB CDR3s of CXCR3-positive naive cells than of CXCR3-negative naive cells.

Germline V CDR1 and CDR2: MDHEN, SYDVKM. The CDR3 contains 19 residues. Naive CD8+ T cells showed a CD45RO-CCR7+CD27+CD95- phenotype. UMI-tagged TRB cDNA libraries were built via 5' RACE. TCRdb derives one entry per CDR3 protein from the 5' RACE reads, leaving out DNA. This sample's clone table lists some 140,000 distinct CDR3 sequences. The sample taken for sequencing was naive CXCR3+ CD8+ T cells from blood. Subset of the sample: CD45RO-CCR7+CD27+CD95- naive CD8+ T cells expressing CXCR3 (TNR3+). This rearrangement joins TRBV28 to TRBJ2-5; TCRdb calls TRBD2, which cannot be checked without DNA. The clonotype was recovered from a human donor in good health. Some clones in this sample may be carry-over from other donors' samples. The CDR3 spells CASSFWGGTGVNPRETQYF.